This T cell receptor beta chain stems from a study of OX40 agonist ivuxolimab in advanced cancers. Libraries were prepared by immunoSEQ multiplex PCR; TCRdb keeps only in-frame clonotypes and omits some of them. The table records some 94,000 clones, 90% to 96% of them present only once. The receptor comes from an adult with an advanced solid tumor such as melanoma, head and neck, liver or kidney cancer. The source was CD4+ or CD8+ T cells sorted from blood, collected in a trial of the OX40 agonist ivuxolimab.

CDR3 coding DNA: TGTGCCAGCAGTGAAGAGAGGGGTGGGCGCGCTACGCAGTATTTT. This codes for CASSEERGGRATQYF. V and J are TRBV2 and TRBJ2-3, with D possibly called TRBD1 or TRBD2 (5 bases each). The germline V gene has CDR1 SNHLY and CDR2 FYNNEI. This CDR3 spans 15 amino acids. V lost 1 base and J lost 8, with 16 bases in between.